This T cell receptor (beta chain) was sequenced during a study of CD8+ T cells in alopecia areata. V was pared by 1 base and J by 3 bases, with 14 bases between. This CDR3 region has 16 residues. Germline CDR1 SGHDT, CDR2 YYEEEE. Specified treatment: oral pan-JAK inhibitor, 5-10 mg twice daily. On this clone: The antigen is not known.

Overall study findings and caveats: Researchers say the link of baseline CD8+ expansion to response remains uncertain, with one nonresponder. It was lesional scalp, especially alopecia totalis/universalis, that showed higher clonality than normal scalp.

cDNA prepared by RNA extraction and subsequent reverse transcription served as the template for sequencing. Here immunoSEQ multiplex PCR was the method, and the copy in TCRdb shows in-frame clones only, minus some. The data contain fewer than 250,000 clones, more than 30% of them singletons. The V and J genes are TRBV5-6 and TRBJ2-1; D perhaps matches TRBD2 (5 bases). The specimen was CD4+ T cells sorted from blood, collected at approximately week 30, from a patient treated with tofacitinib. This clonotype was sampled from a human donor with alopecia areata. DNA for the CDR3: TGTGCCAGCAGCTTGATGGTGACTACCAACTACAATGAGCAGTTCTTC. Its protein product is CASSLMVTTNYNEQFF.